Below are 6 T cell receptor beta chains sequenced from a single sample in a study of T cell repertoires in cytomegalovirus infection. One entry per CDR3 protein, called by TCRdb with MiXCR from the reads. The sample has some 940,000 distinct CDR3 sequences; around 30% are singletons. Their antigens remain unidentified. This material consisted of cultured CD8+ T cells from PBMCs, taken from culture after CMV antigen stimulation. These receptors were obtained from a human donor in good health (CMV status not recorded). Some clones in this sample may be carry-over from other donors' samples.

This clonotype came up once. This may be a read error: a much more frequent sequence differs by one nucleotide. This rearrangement joins TRBV6-1 to TRBJ2-7; D is unresolved. The V and J ends lost 2 bases and 8 bases respectively, with 10 bases between them. The germline V gene has CDR1 MNHNS and CDR2 SASEGT. CDR3 length: 12 amino acids. CDR3 in amino acids: CASSESEYKQYF. For the CDR3, the DNA is TGTGCCAGCAGTGAAAGCGAATACAAGCAGTACTTC.

The chain links TRBV14 to TRBJ2-1, with TRBD1 matching 7 bases. Germline CDR1 is SGHDN and CDR2 is FVKESK. This CDR3 comprises 15 residues. J gave up 9 bases and V 4 bases, and 12 bases lay outside the gene matches. CDR3 coding DNA: TGTGCCAGCAGCCCCCCGGGCAGGGGGAAACTTGAGCAGTTCTTC. It is translated as CASSPPGRGKLEQFF.

The chain couples TRBV12-3 or TRBV12-4 to TRBJ2-7; D uncertain. Trimming stripped 0 bases from V and 6 bases from J, with 9 bases between. The CDR3 totals 13 residues. CDR3 sequence: CASSLAPRAEQYV. For the CDR3, the DNA is TGTGCCAGCAGTTTAGCGCCAAGGGCCGAGCAGTACGTC.

On this clonotype itself: The junction departs from the called germline gene at one end, perhaps through a read error. V usage is TRBV7-6 and J usage is TRBJ2-1; weak D call: TRBD2 (7 bases). CDR1 and CDR2 from the germline V gene are SGHVS and FNYEAQ. This CDR3 is 15 amino acids long. The CDR3 spells CASSLGGDPHNEQFF. CDR3 sequence (DNA): TGTGCTAGCAGCTTAGGGGGGGACCCCCACAATGAGCAGTTCTTC.

This sequence joins TRBV19 and TRBJ2-1; D is uncertain. CDR1 and CDR2 (germline): LNHDA, SQIVND (reference sequence). With 5 bases removed from V and 6 bases from J, the gap between germline ends came to 14 bases. This CDR3 has 14 residues. CDR3 loop: CASSLLTGRNEQFF. The CDR3 DNA sequence: TGTGCCAGTAGTCTCCTGACGGGTCGCAATGAGCAGTTCTTC.

This clonotype turned up a few times. The chain joins TRBV7-9 to TRBJ2-7; 9 bases line up with TRBD1. The CDR3 totals 16 residues. Germline-derived CDR1 and CDR2 are SEHNR and FQNEAQ (reference sequence). V was pared by 4 bases and J by 6 bases, with 13 bases of the junction left unmatched. DNA of the CDR3: TGTGCCAGCAGCTCCCCGTCGGGACAGGGCCTGATCGAGCAGTACTTC. This sequence encodes CASSSPSGQGLIEQYF.